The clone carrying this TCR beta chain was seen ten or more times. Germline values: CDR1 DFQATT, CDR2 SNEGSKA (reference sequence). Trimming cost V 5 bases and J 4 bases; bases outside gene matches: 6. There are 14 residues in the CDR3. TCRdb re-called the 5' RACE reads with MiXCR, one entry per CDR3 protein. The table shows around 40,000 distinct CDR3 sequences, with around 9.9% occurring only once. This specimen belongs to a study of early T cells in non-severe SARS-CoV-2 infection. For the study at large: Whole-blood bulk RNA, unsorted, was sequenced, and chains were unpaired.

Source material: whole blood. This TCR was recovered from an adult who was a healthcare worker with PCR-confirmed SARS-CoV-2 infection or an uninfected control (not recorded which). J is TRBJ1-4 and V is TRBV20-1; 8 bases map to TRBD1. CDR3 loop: CSASQGGGNEKLFF. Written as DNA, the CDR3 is TGCAGTGCTTCACAGGGGGGCGGTAATGAAAAACTGTTTTTT.